This T cell receptor beta chain was identified during a study of T cells after yellow fever vaccination. Study results and limitations: The secondary response was weaker, and its peak arrived faster, on day 5 versus 15.

TCRdb reprocessed the 5' RACE reads via MiXCR and lists one record per CDR3 protein. The sample has 300,000 to 400,000 distinct CDR3 sequences, roughly 8.6% seen once; the top ten hold 15% to 20%. Trimming removed 10 bases from V and 1 base from J, with 16 bases in between. The CDR3 length is 14 residues. Germline CDR1 reads SGHKS; CDR2 reads YYEKEE (reference sequence). Worth noting for this clonotype: Its matching antigen is unknown.

The sequencing used PBMCs, collected around 45 days after the first yellow fever vaccination. The TCR comes from a man aged 18 to 35 who received the YFV17D yellow fever vaccine. This rearrangement joins TRBV5-5 to TRBJ2-3; possibly TRBD1 or TRBD2 for D (5 bases each). The chain's CDR3 is CAGAESGGTDTQYF. In DNA, the CDR3 is TGTGCCGGGGCGGAAAGCGGCGGCACAGATACGCAGTATTTT.